This TCR beta chain was retrieved from a study of molecular identifiers for immune sequencing clone quantification. This clonotype appeared a few times. MiXCR was run by TCRdb on the PCR reads, yielding one entry per CDR3 protein. The table includes around 470,000 distinct CDR3 sequences, about 21% detected once. The V gene's germline CDR1 is SGHVS and CDR2 FNYEAQ. The CDR3 spans 18 residues. After removal of 1 base from V and 5 bases from J, the junction contained 9 bases not matched to a gene. The receptor's source is a human donor in good health. Some libraries in this study had Jurkat cell RNA spiked in. The gene calls are TRBV7-6 and TRBJ2-1, with 12 bases fitting TRBD2. Sequencing input: naive CD8+ T cells from blood, with Jurkat cell RNA spiked in. The subset: FACS-sorted CD8+CD4-CCR7+CD45RA+ naive T cells. CDR3 residues: CASSLVPSGGAEDNEQFF. For the CDR3, the DNA is TGTGCCAGCAGCTTAGTTCCTAGCGGGGGGGCCGAGGACAATGAGCAGTTCTTC. Full variable domain (missing parts from reference TRBV7-6 and TRBJ2-1): GAGVSQSPRYKVTKRGQDVALRCDPISGHVSLYWYRQALGQGPEFLTYFNYEAQQDKSGLPNDRFSAERPEGSISTLTIQRTEQRDSAMYRCASSLVPSGGAEDNEQFFGPGTRLTVL.